A single sample is the source of the 8 T cell receptor beta chains below, sequenced in a study of T cells in localized non-small cell lung cancer. The protocol was immunoSEQ multiplex PCR, while the TCRdb copy is restricted to in-frame clones and leaves out a portion. Of roughly 32,000 clones listed, approximately 91% are singletons. Specimen: peripheral blood mononuclear cells, collected before any cancer treatment. The receptors stem from a woman aged 40-69 years with stage III lung adenocarcinoma.

CDR3 DNA sequence: TGTGCCAGCCAGGTGGGGACTCAAGAGACCCAGTACTTC. It codes for CASQVGTQETQYF. The chain combines TRBV6-1 with TRBJ2-5; D is perhaps TRBD2 (6 bases). The V and J ends lost 8 bases and 2 bases respectively, with 12 bases between them. Germline V gives CDR1 MNHNS, CDR2 SASEGT. The CDR3 is 13 residues long.

The V call is TRBV6-4, the J call TRBJ2-7; 9 positions match TRBD2. There are 13 residues in the CDR3. V lost 6 bases to trimming and J lost 5 bases; unmatched junction nucleotides: 5. The germline V gene has CDR1 MRHNA and CDR2 SNTAGT. The CDR3 loop is CASSRREGDEQYF. In DNA, the CDR3 is TGTGCCAGCAGCAGGCGGGAGGGGGACGAGCAGTACTTC.

This sequence joins TRBV30 and TRBJ1-1; D is possibly TRBD1 (5 bases). This CDR3 is 14 amino acids long. The germline V gene has CDR1 GTSNPN and CDR2 SVGIG (reference sequence). Trimming left V 6 bases short and J 3 bases short, with 17 bases between. The CDR3 region has the DNA TGTGCCTGCCGGCGTGGGGGGTTTTACACTGAAGCTTTCTTT. Its protein product is CACRRGGFYTEAFF.

The chain uses TRBV27 and TRBJ2-7; D may match TRBD1 or TRBD2 (5 bases each). Germline lookup yields CDR1 MNHEY and CDR2 SMNVEV (reference sequence). The V and J ends lost 2 bases and 0 bases respectively, with 11 bases between them. The length of the CDR3 is 15 residues. CDR3 in amino acids: CASSLGDPSSYEQYF. The CDR3 DNA reads as TGTGCCAGCAGTTTAGGGGACCCCAGCTCCTACGAGCAGTACTTC.

This sequence joins TRBV9 and TRBJ1-2, with TRBD1 as a possible D gene (5 bases). Looked up from germline, CDR1 is SGDLS and CDR2 is YYNGEE. The ends were cut back, 2 bases at V and 0 bases at J, with 8 bases in the middle. The CDR3 consists of 14 residues. CDR3 bases: TGTGCCAGCAGCGTTCAGGGTTCTAACTATGGCTACACCTTC. Translation gives CASSVQGSNYGYTF.

The chain uses TRBV27 and TRBJ1-1, with 8 bases matching TRBD1. This CDR3 contains 13 residues. After removal of 5 bases from V and 11 bases from J, the junction contained 10 bases not matched to a gene. Germline V CDR1 and CDR2: MNHEY, SMNVEV (reference sequence). CDR3 nucleotides: TGTGCCAGCAGTCGACAGATGGACAGGGAGGCTTTCTTT. Its protein product is CASSRQMDREAFF.

The chain combines TRBV6-5 with TRBJ1-2; D remains ambiguous. Looked up from germline, CDR1 is MNHEY and CDR2 is SVGAGI. CDR3 length: 14 residues. Trimming removed 0 bases at V and 4 bases at J, with 9 bases between. For the CDR3, the DNA is TGTGCCAGCAGTTACTCGGGAAGCTCCTATGGCTACACCTTC. It yields the protein CASSYSGSSYGYTF.

The J gene is TRBJ2-3, the V gene TRBV5-8; D is undetermined. Trimming stripped 5 bases from V and 2 bases from J, with 6 bases between. There are 12 residues in the CDR3. Germline V lookup: CDR1 SGHTS, CDR2 YDEGEE. The CDR3 spells CASRTLTDTQYF. CDR3 nucleotide sequence: TGTGCCAGCAGAACTCTCACAGATACGCAGTATTTT. Looking up the rest from reference TRBV5-8 and TRBJ2-3 gives the full variable domain: EAGVTQSPTHLIKTRGQQATLRCSPISGHTSVYWYQQALGLGLQFLLWYDEGEERNRGNFPPRFSGRQFPNYSSELNVNALELEDSALYLCASRTLTDTQYFGPGTRLTVL.